This TCR beta chain originates from a study of T cells expressing NK-cell markers. Study in general: Cells sorted as CD3+CD56+NKG2C+, CD3+CD56+NKG2C- and CD3+CD56-NKG2C+ T cells supplied the TCR beta repertoires. One of eight sequenced donors was HCMV-seronegative; the other seven were seropositive. Findings and caveats of the study: A handful of donors carried dominant NKG2C+ clonotypes that made up about 1.0-7.0% of their CD8+ T cells.

To note about this clonotype: Antigen specificity is unknown.

TCRdb re-called the 5' RACE reads; every CDR3 protein appears as one record, without DNA. This sample contains over 350,000 distinct CDR3 sequences. This CDR3 has 16 amino acids. The sample comprised blood T cells: a sorted CD56 or NKG2C T cell subset, CD4+ or CD8+ T cells, or bulk PBMC T cells (not recorded which). The chain uses TRBV12-3 or TRBV12-4 and TRBJ2-1; TCRdb names TRBD1, which stays unverified in the absence of DNA. This clonotype was obtained from a woman aged 45 to 65 in good health. The CDR3 here is CASSLWGAGTYNEQFF.